This passage covers 4 T cell receptor beta chains from one sample sequenced in a study of blood T cell repertoires in COVID-19. The assay was immunoSEQ multiplex PCR, and TCRdb's table has in-frame clones only and misses some. The table has over 45,000 clones, roughly 83% seen once; the top ten hold about 59%. Sequenced sample: peripheral blood. Receptor source: a man aged 70 or older with acute or convalescent COVID-19.

The chain recombines TRBV27 with TRBJ2-5, with 9 bases fitting TRBD1. The CDR3 contains 18 residues. The V gene's germline CDR1 is MNHEY and CDR2 SMNVEV (reference sequence). The V segment lost 3 bases and the J segment 2 bases; nucleotides outside the gene matches: 13. The CDR3, as DNA: TGTGCCAGCAGTTTTAGACAGGGGGGTACCCCAATTCAAGAGACCCAGTACTTC. It yields the protein CASSFRQGGTPIQETQYF.

The chain recombines TRBV5-1 with TRBJ2-1; 11 bases map to TRBD2. The CDR3 length is 15 residues. Germline V CDR1 and CDR2: SGHRS, YFSETQ. V lost 4 bases, J lost 3 bases, and 3 bases stayed unmatched. CDR3 sequence: CASSTGTSGYNEQFF. In DNA, the CDR3 is TGCGCCAGCAGCACCGGGACTAGCGGCTACAATGAGCAGTTCTTC. Variable domain in full (rest from reference TRBV5-1 and TRBJ2-1): KAGVTQTPRYLIKTRGQQVTLSCSPISGHRSVSWYQQTPGQGLQFLFEYFSETQRNKGNFPGRFSGRQFSNSRSEMNVSTLELGDSALYLCASSTGTSGYNEQFFGPGTRLTVL.

This rearrangement joins TRBV7-9 to TRBJ1-2; no reliable D call. This CDR3 comprises 14 residues. The germline V gene encodes CDR1 SEHNR and CDR2 FQNEAQ (reference sequence). The germline V and J ends were trimmed by 5 bases and 2 bases, with 12 bases remaining between them. The CDR3 coding sequence is TGTGCCAGCAGCCCTAGCGGAGTCAACTATGGCTACACCTTC. Its translation: CASSPSGVNYGYTF.

This clone turned up a few times. V gene TRBV5-4 combines with J gene TRBJ1-3; TRBD1 matches at 8 bases. The CDR3 covers 17 residues. Germline V gene lookup returns CDR1 SGHNT and CDR2 YYREEE (reference sequence). V shed 3 bases, J shed 0 bases, and the junction held 8 bases outside the gene matches. This CDR3 is CASSSGGQDYSGNTIYF. The CDR3 coding sequence is TGTGCCAGCAGCTCGGGGGGACAGGACTACTCTGGAAACACCATATATTTT.